Below, one TCR beta chain is given with its context. It was autoimmune disease history or systemic immunosuppression that excluded patients. Baseline was the first blood sampling point, followed by cycle 4 day 1 and cycle 7 day 1. This specimen belongs to a study of OX40 agonist ivuxolimab in advanced cancers. Study-level background: An agonistic anti-OX40 (CD134) antibody, ivuxolimab, was used to treat the patients. Prior therapy, whether anti-PD-1, anti-PD-L1 or anti-CTLA-4, was allowed, and more than 35% had some.

Trimming left V 1 base short and J 0 bases short, with 7 bases between. This CDR3 is 14 amino acids long. Germline V CDR1 and CDR2: SGHTA, FQGNSA. Profiling relied on immunoSEQ multiplex PCR, and the TCRdb table lists in-frame clones only, not all of them. In the table there are over 65,000 clones, roughly 89% of which are singletons. The rearrangement links TRBV7-2 to TRBJ2-7; D not certain. The sequence was collected from an adult with an advanced solid tumor such as melanoma, head and neck, liver or kidney cancer. Sequences were derived from CD4+ or CD8+ T cells sorted from blood, sampled in a trial of the OX40 agonist ivuxolimab. The CDR3 sequence: CASSLVLSSYEQYF. The CDR3 DNA follows: TGTGCCAGCAGCTTAGTCCTGAGCTCCTACGAGCAGTACTTC.